Listed below are T cell receptor beta chains from one sample, sequenced in a study of shared clonotypes between healthy human individuals. TCRdb's copy holds only in-frame clones and misses some; the assay was immunoSEQ multiplex PCR. Here the sample spans roughly 2,000,000 clones, over 85% being singletons. The specimen sequenced was naive CD8+ T cells from PBMCs. The receptors were gathered from a man aged 18 to 30 in good health. Some clones in this sample may be carry-over from other donors' samples. CDR3s include the opening cysteine and the closing phenylalanine or tryptophan. The D gene is left open where the match is weak. Only part of the rows carry a size: once, few, many, or a class if the clone is expanded.

D gene | clone size | J gene | V gene | CDR3 protein
TRBD1 | - | TRBJ1-2 | TRBV5-1 | CASSLTGEDHFYGYTF
TRBD2 | - | TRBJ2-7 | TRBV29-1 | CSVRLAGSYEQYF
- | - | TRBJ1-1 | TRBV28 | CASSERDTEAFF
- | - | TRBJ1-1 | TRBV4-1 | CASSLRAGPLNTEAFF
TRBD2 | once | TRBJ2-7 | TRBV19 | CASSMRLAGVESSYEQYF
- | once | TRBJ2-5 | TRBV29-1 | CSVEEDSRETQYF
- | few | TRBJ1-2 | TRBV9 | CASSGRGGYGYTF
- | - | TRBJ2-5 | TRBV27 | CASSYKAWETQYF
- | - | TRBJ1-2 | TRBV6-5 | CASSYSTGVSAIYTF
- | - | TRBJ2-7 | TRBV30 | CAWSLGGEQYF
- | - | TRBJ2-7 | TRBV5-6 | CASSLGGSEQYF
- | - | TRBJ2-7 | TRBV5-6 | CASSLMVTGIEQYF
TRBD2 | - | TRBJ2-5 | TRBV7-2 | CASSSRASGGETQYF
- | - | TRBJ2-7 | TRBV27 | CASRLGRGGYEQYF
- | - | TRBJ1-1 | TRBV10-2 | CASSQRRGEAFF
TRBD2 | - | TRBJ2-1 | TRBV5-6 | CASSSTLGLAGDRFF
- | - | TRBJ1-1 | TRBV7-9 | CASSPLGAAEAFF
TRBD1 | - | TRBJ2-6 | TRBV27 | CASRQGANGANVLTF
- | - | TRBJ2-1 | TRBV5-1 | CASSRTGPSSYNEQFF
- | few | TRBJ2-1 | TRBV4-3 | CASSHAGAYNEQFF